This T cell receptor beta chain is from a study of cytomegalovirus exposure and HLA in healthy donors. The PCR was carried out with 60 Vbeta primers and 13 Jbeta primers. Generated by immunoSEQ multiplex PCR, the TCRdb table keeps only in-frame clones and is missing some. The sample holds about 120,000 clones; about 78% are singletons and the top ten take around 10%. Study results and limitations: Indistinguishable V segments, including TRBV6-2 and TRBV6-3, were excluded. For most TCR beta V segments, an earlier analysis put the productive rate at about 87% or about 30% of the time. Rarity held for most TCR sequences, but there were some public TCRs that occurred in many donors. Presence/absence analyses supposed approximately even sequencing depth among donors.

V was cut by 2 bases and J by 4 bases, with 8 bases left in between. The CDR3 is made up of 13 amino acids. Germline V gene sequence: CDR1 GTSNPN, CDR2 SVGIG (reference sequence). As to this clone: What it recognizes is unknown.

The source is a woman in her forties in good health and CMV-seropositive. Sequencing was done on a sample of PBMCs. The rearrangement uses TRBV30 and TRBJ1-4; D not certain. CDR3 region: CAWSQQRNEKLFF. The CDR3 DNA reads TGTGCCTGGAGTCAACAACGTAATGAAAAACTGTTTTTT.